This T cell receptor (beta chain) was sequenced in a study of CD8+ T cells in alopecia areata. Background on the study: Treatment ran 6 to 18 months, with 6 months of follow-up afterward.

Of note for this clone: Its target is unknown.

General study results and limits: The study found TCR sharing across patients less clear than in mice, possibly for HLA reasons. Scalp clonality and expanded CD8+ clones among the top 100 showed significant decreases with tofacitinib. Lesional scalp exceeded normal scalp in clonality, especially in alopecia totalis/universalis.

Extraction and reverse transcription of RNA yielded cDNA as the sequencing template. Generated by immunoSEQ multiplex PCR, the TCRdb table keeps only in-frame clones and is missing some. The table has 200,000 to 250,000 clones, around 65% seen once; the top ten hold roughly 4.2%. Treatment meaning: oral pan-JAK inhibitor, 5-10 mg twice daily. The germline V gene encodes CDR1 SGHDT and CDR2 YYEEEE. The germline V and J ends were trimmed by 1 base and 2 bases, with 6 bases remaining between them. The CDR3 runs 13 residues. This clonotype originated in a human donor with alopecia areata. The chain has TRBV5-6 and TRBJ1-2; weak D call: TRBD1 (6 bases). Specimen: CD4+ T cells sorted from blood, collected at week 4, from a patient treated with tofacitinib. The CDR3 reads CASSLRGNYGYTF. The CDR3 DNA reads as TGTGCCAGCAGCTTGAGGGGGAACTATGGCTACACCTTC.